These 26 T cell receptor beta chains share one sample of origin, sequenced in a study of vaccination and CD4 T cells after COVID-19. Their antigen targets remain unknown. The treatment here: roughly nine-day PBMC culture with coronavirus spike peptide pools or control peptides (ViraFEST assay). The assay that was used to sequence DNA from cultured CD4+ T cells was the Oncomine TCR Beta short-read assay. TCRdb redid the calling of the PCR reads with MiXCR, one entry per CDR3 protein. The sample has 13,000 or so distinct CDR3 sequences; roughly 39% are singletons. Sequenced sample: CD4+ T cells from blood, cultured in vitro. These receptors all stem from a human donor who had recovered from COVID-19.

The chain uses TRBV5-6 and TRBJ2-7, with unresolved D. This CDR3 is 11 amino acids long. The V gene's germline CDR1 is SGHDT and CDR2 YYEEEE. Between the trimmed V and J ends, which lost 0 bases and 5 bases, there was a span of 3 bases. The CDR3 sequence is CASSLVDEQYF. Here the CDR3 DNA reads TGTGCCAGCAGCTTGGTCGACGAGCAGTACTTC.

J is TRBJ1-1 and V is TRBV30; no firm D call. Germline CDR1 GTSNPN, CDR2 SVGIG (reference sequence). The CDR3 runs to 12 residues. Deletions cut 0 bases from V and 11 bases from J, with 13 bases between. DNA for the CDR3: TGTGCCTGGAGTGTACTTACCAGCGGCGCTTTCTTT. Its protein is CAWSVLTSGAFF.

The genes are TRBV11-3 and TRBJ1-4; 12 bases line up with TRBD1. Per germline, CDR1 SGHNT and CDR2 YENEEA. J was trimmed by 8 bases and V by 8 bases; bases with no gene match: 9. CDR3 length: 15 residues. CDR3 DNA sequence: TGTGCCAGCGCCCCAACCGGGACAGGGGGCGAAAAACTGTTTTTT. Translating it yields CASAPTGTGGEKLFF.

For the CDR3, the DNA is TGTGCCAGCGGAAATAATGAGCAGTTCTTC. Translation: CASGNNEQFF. V and J are TRBV7-2 and TRBJ2-1; D is unclear. Germline CDR1 reads SGHTA; CDR2 reads FQGNSA. This CDR3 is 10 amino acids long. V shed 8 bases and J shed 7 bases, with 6 bases lying between them.

This clonotype appeared a few times. The genes are TRBV6-1 and TRBJ1-1; D is undetermined. The CDR3 contains 14 residues. The V end lost 2 bases, the J end lost 7 bases, and 14 bases lay between the germline ends. The V gene's germline CDR1 is MNHNS and CDR2 SASEGT. The CDR3 coding sequence is TGTGCCAGCAGTGAAAACGGGGTGAACGGTGAAGCTTTCTTT. Its translation is CASSENGVNGEAFF.

This rearrangement joins TRBV20-1 to TRBJ1-1; a weak D match, TRBD1 (6 bases). The germline gives CDR1 DFQATT, CDR2 SNEGSKA (reference sequence). The germline V and J ends were trimmed by 3 bases and 7 bases, with 12 bases remaining between them. The CDR3 is made up of 12 amino acids. As DNA, the CDR3 is TGCAGTGCTAGGGGGACATGGGATGAAGCTTTCTTT. Its translation: CSARGTWDEAFF.

This clonotype was counted once. This sequence joins TRBV18 and TRBJ2-1; D is perhaps TRBD1 (6 bases). Germline CDR1 is KGHSH and CDR2 is LQKENI. The V end lost 2 bases, the J end lost 4 bases, and 18 bases lay between the germline ends. This CDR3 comprises 17 residues. CDR3 residues: CASSPSNRANGYNEQFF. DNA of the CDR3: TGTGCCAGCTCACCATCTAACAGGGCAAATGGGTACAATGAGCAGTTCTTC.

The chain couples TRBV24-1 to TRBJ2-2; maybe TRBD1 (6 bases). Germline-derived CDR1 and CDR2 are KGHDR and SFDVKD. This CDR3 contains 15 residues. Deletions cut 4 bases from V and 6 bases from J, with 14 bases between. The CDR3, as DNA: TGTGCCACCAGTGACCCAGGGGAAAGGCCCGGGGAGCTGTTTTTT. It yields the protein CATSDPGERPGELFF.

The chain is built from TRBV5-4 and TRBJ1-2; 7 bases are shared with TRBD1. There are 16 residues in the CDR3. CDR1 and CDR2 (germline): SGHNT, YYREEE (reference sequence). The junction had 8 bases not matched to a gene; V was cut back by 3 bases and J by 0 bases. The CDR3 region is CASSSRQGGTNYGYTF. In DNA, the CDR3 is TGTGCCAGCAGCTCCCGACAGGGAGGGACTAACTATGGCTACACCTTC.

CDR3: CASTKRGPNTEAFF. Here the CDR3 DNA reads TGTGCCAGCACCAAAAGGGGTCCTAACACTGAAGCTTTCTTT. The chain recombines TRBV12-3 or TRBV12-4 with TRBJ1-1, with D possibly TRBD1 on 5 matching bases. Trimming shortened V by 7 bases and J by 2 bases, and 14 bases separated the two germline ends. The length of the CDR3 is 14 residues.

This clonotype has only a few counts. The chain couples TRBV27 to TRBJ2-7, with TRBD1 as a possible D gene (6 bases). The CDR3 has 11 amino acids. The V end lost 6 bases, the J end lost 3 bases, and 6 bases lay between the germline ends. Germline loops: CDR1 MNHEY, CDR2 SMNVEV (reference sequence). CDR3 nucleotide sequence: TGTGCCAGCAGGGACAGCTACGAGCAGTACTTC. Translating it yields CASRDSYEQYF.

The DNA of the CDR3 is TGCGCCAGCAGTGGGGGCTATGGCTACACCTTC. Its protein is CASSGGYGYTF. The J gene is TRBJ1-2, the V gene TRBV10-2; D not resolved. V lost 4 bases, J lost 4 bases, and 4 bases lay in between. The CDR3 is 11 residues long. Germline V CDR1 and CDR2: WSHSY, SAAADI.

This clonotype was counted a few times. J is TRBJ1-2 and V is TRBV2; 8 bases are a match to TRBD1. Germline lookup yields CDR1 SNHLY and CDR2 FYNNEI. The CDR3 spans 12 residues. J gave up 7 bases and V 6 bases, and 4 bases lay outside the gene matches. This chain's CDR3 is CASRADRGGYTF. CDR3 nucleotide sequence: TGTGCCAGCAGAGCTGACAGGGGTGGCTACACCTTC.

The J gene is TRBJ2-5, the V gene TRBV11-2; D may correspond to TRBD1 or TRBD2 (5 bases each). Germline values: CDR1 SGHAT, CDR2 FQNNGV. Between the trimmed V and J ends, which lost 5 bases and 9 bases, there was a span of 16 bases. CDR3 size: 13 residues. The DNA of the CDR3 is TGTGCCAGCAGCCCTTGGGGCCCCGGGGCCCAGTACTTC. Translated, it gives CASSPWGPGAQYF.

This clonotype was recorded a few times. The chain links TRBV20-1 to TRBJ1-5, with D perhaps TRBD1 (5 bases). Deletions cut 6 bases from V and 11 bases from J, with 14 bases between. From germline, CDR1 is DFQATT and CDR2 SNEGSKA (reference sequence). The length of the CDR3 is 11 residues. CDR3 amino acids: CSAGITGAQHF. CDR3 DNA sequence: TGCAGTGCGGGGATAACAGGAGCCCAGCATTTT.

The sample holds a few counts of this clonotype. V is TRBV12-3 or TRBV12-4 and J is TRBJ2-5; 9 nucleotides align to TRBD1. The V segment lost 5 bases and the J segment 7 bases; nucleotides outside the gene matches: 11. The CDR3 length is 15 residues. The CDR3 spells CASSALGTGSRTQYF. The CDR3 nucleotides read TGTGCCAGCAGTGCACTGGGGACAGGGAGCAGGACCCAGTACTTC.

This chain uses TRBV20-1 with TRBJ2-3, with D possibly called TRBD1 or TRBD2 (6 bases each). The CDR3 covers 15 residues. Germline assignment: CDR1 DFQATT and CDR2 SNEGSKA (reference sequence). Trimming removed 7 bases at V and 6 bases at J, with 23 bases between. The CDR3 sequence is CSGGAEGLHVDTQYF. The CDR3 DNA sequence: TGCAGTGGGGGGGCGGAGGGGCTTCATGTGGATACGCAGTATTTT.

This clonotype was detected a few times. This chain uses TRBV6-1 with TRBJ1-2; perhaps TRBD1 as D (6 bases). CDR1 and CDR2 (germline): MNHNS, SASEGT. With 6 bases removed from V and 8 bases from J, the gap between germline ends came to 25 bases. The CDR3 runs 16 residues. CDR3 nucleotide sequence: TGTGCCAGCAGCCGGGAGGGTGGGGGCGCAGAAGGCGGCTACACCTTC. As protein: CASSREGGGAEGGYTF.

CDR3 residues: CATSDRRDVDTQYF. The CDR3 DNA sequence: TGTGCCACCAGTGATCGTCGGGACGTGGATACGCAGTATTTT. V gene TRBV24-1 combines with J gene TRBJ2-3; D is perhaps TRBD1 or TRBD2 (5 bases each). V was clipped by 3 bases and J by 6 bases, with 12 bases between them. Germline V gene sequence: CDR1 KGHDR, CDR2 SFDVKD. The CDR3 consists of 14 residues.

V gene TRBV6-2 or TRBV6-3 combines with J gene TRBJ1-5; 9 bases are a match to TRBD1. Germline V gene lookup returns CDR1 MNHEY and CDR2 SVGEGT. The CDR3 sequence is 18 residues long. V trimming: 4 bases; J trimming: 4 bases; junction bases outside the gene matches: 14. CDR3 amino acids: CASSLFAPGTGMNQPQHF. The CDR3 DNA reads as TGTGCCAGCAGTTTATTCGCCCCCGGGACAGGGATGAATCAGCCCCAGCATTTT.

V gene TRBV19 combines with J gene TRBJ1-4, with a possible D match to TRBD1 (5 bases). The length of the CDR3 is 14 residues. Germline V lookup: CDR1 LNHDA, CDR2 SQIVND (reference sequence). V dropped 9 bases and J dropped 0 bases, with 11 bases sitting between them. The CDR3 DNA reads as TGTGCCAGACTCCGACAGACAACTAATGAAAAACTGTTTTTT. Amino acid sequence: CARLRQTTNEKLFF.

The chain is built from TRBV10-3 and TRBJ2-5; no reliable D call. Germline assignment: CDR1 ENHRY and CDR2 SYGVKD. V was trimmed by 2 bases and J by 5 bases, leaving 3 bases between them. The CDR3 runs 11 residues. The CDR3 is CAISEMETQYF. Written as DNA, the CDR3 is TGTGCCATCAGTGAGATGGAGACCCAGTACTTC.

The chain employs TRBV30 and TRBJ1-5, with D possibly TRBD1 on 6 matching bases. The CDR3 contains 15 residues. V lost 4 bases and J 7 bases, leaving 20 bases between the germline ends. The V gene's germline CDR1 is GTSNPN and CDR2 SVGIG (reference sequence). The CDR3 bases are TGTGCCTGGACCCCGTCGGGGGCGCGGGGCCAGCCCCAGCATTTT. Its translation: CAWTPSGARGQPQHF.

The chain carries TRBV2 and TRBJ1-4; 7 bases are shared with TRBD1. There are 14 residues in the CDR3. Unmatched junction bases numbered 7, after V lost 5 bases and J lost 7 bases. Looked up from germline, CDR1 is SNHLY and CDR2 is FYNNEI. Here the CDR3 DNA reads TGTGCCAGCAGTAAACAGGGGAGGGGTGAAAAACTGTTTTTT. Residues: CASSKQGRGEKLFF.

This clonotype was seen only a few times. This chain links TRBV12-3 or TRBV12-4 with TRBJ2-2; 8 bases map to TRBD2. The CDR3 runs to 15 residues. Germline trimming cut 5 bases from V and 4 bases from J; bases unmatched to any gene: 6. CDR3 residues: CASSQGGGPTGELFF. The CDR3 DNA follows: TGTGCCAGCAGTCAAGGCGGGGGGCCCACCGGGGAGCTGTTTTTT.

The genes are TRBV19 and TRBJ1-2, with D perhaps TRBD1 (6 bases). This CDR3 is built from 14 residues. With 5 bases removed from V and 5 bases from J, the gap between germline ends came to 15 bases. CDR1 LNHDA and CDR2 SQIVND come from the germline V gene (reference sequence). The CDR3 loop reads CASSQAGEVYGYTF. CDR3 coding DNA: TGTGCCAGTAGTCAGGCAGGGGAGGTTTATGGCTACACCTTC. Complete variable domain (other parts from reference TRBV19 and TRBJ1-2): DGGITQSPKYLFRKEGQNVTLSCEQNLNHDAMYWYRQDPGQGLRLIYYSQIVNDFQKGDIAEGYSVSREKKESFPLTVTSAQKNPTAFYLCASSQAGEVYGYTFGSGTRLTVV.